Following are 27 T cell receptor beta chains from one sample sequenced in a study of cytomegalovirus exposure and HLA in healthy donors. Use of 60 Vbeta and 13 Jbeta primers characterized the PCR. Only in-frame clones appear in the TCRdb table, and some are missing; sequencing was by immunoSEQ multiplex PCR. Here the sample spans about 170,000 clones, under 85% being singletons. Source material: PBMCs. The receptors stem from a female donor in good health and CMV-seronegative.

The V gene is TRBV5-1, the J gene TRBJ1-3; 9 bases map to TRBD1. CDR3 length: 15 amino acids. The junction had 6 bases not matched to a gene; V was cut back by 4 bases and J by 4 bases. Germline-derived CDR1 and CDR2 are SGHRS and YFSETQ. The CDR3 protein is CASSAGTGMGNTIYF. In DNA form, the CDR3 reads TGCGCCAGCAGCGCCGGGACAGGGATGGGAAACACCATATATTTT.

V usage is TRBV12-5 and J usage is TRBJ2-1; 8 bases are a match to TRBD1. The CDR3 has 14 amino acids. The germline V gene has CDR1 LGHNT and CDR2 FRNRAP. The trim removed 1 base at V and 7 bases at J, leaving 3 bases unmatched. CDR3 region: CASGLGQGRNEQFF. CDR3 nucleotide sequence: TGTGCTAGTGGTTTGGGACAGGGGCGGAATGAGCAGTTCTTC.

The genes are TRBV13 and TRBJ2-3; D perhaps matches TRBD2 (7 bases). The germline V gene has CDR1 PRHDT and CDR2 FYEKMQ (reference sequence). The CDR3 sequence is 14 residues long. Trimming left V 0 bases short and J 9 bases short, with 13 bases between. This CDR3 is CASSLGSGGTTQYF. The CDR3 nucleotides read TGTGCCAGCAGCTTAGGGTCGGGGGGCACGACGCAGTATTTT.

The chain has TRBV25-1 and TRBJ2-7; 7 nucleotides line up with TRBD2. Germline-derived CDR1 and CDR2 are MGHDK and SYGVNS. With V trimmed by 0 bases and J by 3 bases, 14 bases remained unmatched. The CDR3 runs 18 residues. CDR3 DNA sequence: TGTGCCAGCAGTGAATATGAGGACACCGGGACTACAGACTACGAGCAGTACTTC. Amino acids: CASSEYEDTGTTDYEQYF.

The CDR3 sequence: CASSFPRGTLNYGYTF. The DNA of the CDR3 is TGTGCCAGCAGTTTTCCCCGCGGGACTCTCAACTATGGCTACACCTTC. The chain has TRBV28 and TRBJ1-2, with D possibly matching TRBD1 (5 bases). V shed 3 bases and J shed 2 bases, with 16 bases lying between them. Germline V lookup: CDR1 MDHEN, CDR2 SYDVKM. The CDR3 is 16 residues long.

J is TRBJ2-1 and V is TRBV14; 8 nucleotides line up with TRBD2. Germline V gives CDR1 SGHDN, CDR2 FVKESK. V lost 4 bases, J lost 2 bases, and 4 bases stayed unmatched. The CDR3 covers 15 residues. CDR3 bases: TGTGCCAGCAGCCCCGGGACTAGTCCCTACAATGAGCAGTTCTTC. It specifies CASSPGTSPYNEQFF. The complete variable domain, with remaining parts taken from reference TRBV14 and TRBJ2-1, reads EAGVTQFPSHSVIEKGQTVTLRCDPISGHDNLYWYRRVMGKEIKFLLHFVKESKQDESGMPNNRFLAERTGGTYSTLKVQPAELEDSGVYFCASSPGTSPYNEQFFGPGTRLTVL.

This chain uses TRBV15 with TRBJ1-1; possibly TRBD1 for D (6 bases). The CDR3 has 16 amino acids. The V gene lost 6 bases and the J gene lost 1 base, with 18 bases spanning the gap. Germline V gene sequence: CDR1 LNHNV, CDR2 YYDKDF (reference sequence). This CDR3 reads CATRPQGRYGNTEAFF. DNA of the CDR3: TGTGCCACCAGGCCACAGGGACGATACGGGAACACTGAAGCTTTCTTT.

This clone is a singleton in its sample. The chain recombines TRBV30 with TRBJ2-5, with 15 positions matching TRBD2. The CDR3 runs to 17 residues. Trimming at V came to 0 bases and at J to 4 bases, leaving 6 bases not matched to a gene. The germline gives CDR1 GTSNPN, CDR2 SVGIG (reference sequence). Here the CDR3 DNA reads TGTGCCTGGAGTGTATCCCGGACTAGCGGGGGGGCAGAGACCCAGTACTTC. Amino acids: CAWSVSRTSGGAETQYF. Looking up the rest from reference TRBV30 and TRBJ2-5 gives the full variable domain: SQTIHQWPATLVQPVGSPLSLECTVEGTSNPNLYWYRQAAGRGLQLLFYSVGIGQISSEVPQNLSASRPQDRQFILSSKKLLLSDSGFYLCAWSVSRTSGGAETQYFGPGTRLLVL.

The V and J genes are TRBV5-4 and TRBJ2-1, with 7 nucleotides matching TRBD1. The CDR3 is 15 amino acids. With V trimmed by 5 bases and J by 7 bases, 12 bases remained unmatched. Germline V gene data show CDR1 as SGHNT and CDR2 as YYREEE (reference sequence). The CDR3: CASSRTGGLNNEQFF. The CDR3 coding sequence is TGTGCCAGCAGTCGGACAGGCGGCCTCAATAATGAGCAGTTCTTC.

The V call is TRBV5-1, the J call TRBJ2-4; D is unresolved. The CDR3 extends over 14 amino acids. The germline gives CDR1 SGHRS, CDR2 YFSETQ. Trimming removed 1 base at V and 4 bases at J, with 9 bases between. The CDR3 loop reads CASSLTDLKNIQYF. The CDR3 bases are TGCGCCAGCAGCTTGACAGACCTAAAAAACATTCAGTACTTC. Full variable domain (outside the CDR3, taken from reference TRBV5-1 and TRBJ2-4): KAGVTQTPRYLIKTRGQQVTLSCSPISGHRSVSWYQQTPGQGLQFLFEYFSETQRNKGNFPGRFSGRQFSNSRSEMNVSTLELGDSALYLCASSLTDLKNIQYFGAGTRLSVL.

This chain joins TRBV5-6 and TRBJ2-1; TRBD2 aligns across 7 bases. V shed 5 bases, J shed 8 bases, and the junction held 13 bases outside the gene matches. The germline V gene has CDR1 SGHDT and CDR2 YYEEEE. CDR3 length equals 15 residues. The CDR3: CASSPLAGEVYEQFF. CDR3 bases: TGTGCCAGCAGTCCTCTCGCGGGGGAGGTCTATGAGCAGTTCTTC. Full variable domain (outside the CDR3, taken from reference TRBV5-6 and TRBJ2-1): DAGVTQSPTHLIKTRGQQVTLRCSPKSGHDTVSWYQQALGQGPQFIFQYYEEEERQRGNFPDRFSGHQFPNYSSELNVNALLLGDSALYLCASSPLAGEVYEQFFGPGTRLTVL.

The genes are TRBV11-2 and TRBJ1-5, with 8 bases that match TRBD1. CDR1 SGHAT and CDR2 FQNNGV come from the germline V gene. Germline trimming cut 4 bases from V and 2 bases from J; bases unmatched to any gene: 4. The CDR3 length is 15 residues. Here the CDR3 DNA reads TGTGCCAGCAGCTCCGGACAGGGCGGCAATCAGCCCCAGCATTTT. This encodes CASSSGQGGNQPQHF.

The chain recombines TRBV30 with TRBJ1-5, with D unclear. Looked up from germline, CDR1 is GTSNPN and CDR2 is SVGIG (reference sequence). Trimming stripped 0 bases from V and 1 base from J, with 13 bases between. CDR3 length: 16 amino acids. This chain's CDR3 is CAWSVTDPGSNQPQHF. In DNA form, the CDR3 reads TGTGCCTGGAGTGTAACAGACCCGGGAAGCAATCAGCCCCAGCATTTT.

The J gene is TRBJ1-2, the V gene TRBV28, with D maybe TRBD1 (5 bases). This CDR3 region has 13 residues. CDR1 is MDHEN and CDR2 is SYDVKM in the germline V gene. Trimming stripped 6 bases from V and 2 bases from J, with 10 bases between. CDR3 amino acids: CASRGQLNYGYTF. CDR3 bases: TGTGCCAGCAGGGGGCAGCTAAACTATGGCTACACCTTC.

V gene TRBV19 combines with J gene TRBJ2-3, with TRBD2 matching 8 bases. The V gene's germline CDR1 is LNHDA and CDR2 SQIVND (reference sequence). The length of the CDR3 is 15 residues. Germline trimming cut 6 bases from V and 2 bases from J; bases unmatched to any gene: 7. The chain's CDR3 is CASSLAGFNTDTQYF. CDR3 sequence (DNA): TGTGCCAGTAGCCTAGCGGGCTTCAACACAGATACGCAGTATTTT. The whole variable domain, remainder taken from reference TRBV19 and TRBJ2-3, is DGGITQSPKYLFRKEGQNVTLSCEQNLNHDAMYWYRQDPGQGLRLIYYSQIVNDFQKGDIAEGYSVSREKKESFPLTVTSAQKNPTAFYLCASSLAGFNTDTQYFGPGTRLTVL.

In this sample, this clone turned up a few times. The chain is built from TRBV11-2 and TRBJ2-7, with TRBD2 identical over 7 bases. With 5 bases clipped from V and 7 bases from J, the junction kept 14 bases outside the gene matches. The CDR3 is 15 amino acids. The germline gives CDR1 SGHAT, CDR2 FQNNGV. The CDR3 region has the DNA TGTGCCAGCAGCCCTCCACTAGCGCCACCGAGAGAGCAGTACTTC. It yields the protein CASSPPLAPPREQYF.

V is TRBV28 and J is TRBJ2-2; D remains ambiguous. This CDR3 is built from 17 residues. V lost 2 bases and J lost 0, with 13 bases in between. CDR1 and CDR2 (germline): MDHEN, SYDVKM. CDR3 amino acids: CASSLIGSVANTGELFF. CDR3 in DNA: TGTGCCAGCAGTTTAATAGGAAGCGTCGCGAACACCGGGGAGCTGTTTTTT.

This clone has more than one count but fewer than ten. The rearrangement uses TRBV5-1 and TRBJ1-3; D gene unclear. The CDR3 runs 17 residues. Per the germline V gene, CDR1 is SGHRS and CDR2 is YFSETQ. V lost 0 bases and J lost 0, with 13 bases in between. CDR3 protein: CASSLGAQSYSGNTIYF. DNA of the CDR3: TGCGCCAGCAGCTTGGGGGCGCAGAGCTACTCTGGAAACACCATATATTTT. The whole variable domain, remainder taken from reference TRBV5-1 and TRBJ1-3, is KAGVTQTPRYLIKTRGQQVTLSCSPISGHRSVSWYQQTPGQGLQFLFEYFSETQRNKGNFPGRFSGRQFSNSRSEMNVSTLELGDSALYLCASSLGAQSYSGNTIYFGEGSWLTVV.

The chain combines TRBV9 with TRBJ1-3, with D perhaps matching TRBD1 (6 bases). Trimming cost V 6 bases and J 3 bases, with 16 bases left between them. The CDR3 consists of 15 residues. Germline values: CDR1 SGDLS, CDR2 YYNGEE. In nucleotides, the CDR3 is TGTGCCAGCAACTGGGGGGGGGCCGGTGGAAACACCATATATTTT. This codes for CASNWGGAGGNTIYF.

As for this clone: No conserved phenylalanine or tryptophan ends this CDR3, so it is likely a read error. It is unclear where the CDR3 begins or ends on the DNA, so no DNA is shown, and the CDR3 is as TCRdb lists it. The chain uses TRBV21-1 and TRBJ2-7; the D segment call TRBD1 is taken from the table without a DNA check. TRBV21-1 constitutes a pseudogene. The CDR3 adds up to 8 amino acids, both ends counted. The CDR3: CASSEGRT.

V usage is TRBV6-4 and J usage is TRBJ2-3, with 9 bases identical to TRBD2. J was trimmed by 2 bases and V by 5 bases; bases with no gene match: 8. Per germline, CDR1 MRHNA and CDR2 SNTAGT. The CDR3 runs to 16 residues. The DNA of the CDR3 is TGTGCCAGCAGTCCTGCCGCGGGGGGGCCCACAGATACGCAGTATTTT. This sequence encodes CASSPAAGGPTDTQYF.

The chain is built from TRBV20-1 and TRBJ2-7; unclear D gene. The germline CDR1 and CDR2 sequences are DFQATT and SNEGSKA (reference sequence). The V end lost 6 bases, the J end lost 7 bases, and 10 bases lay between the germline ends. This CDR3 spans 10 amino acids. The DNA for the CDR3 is TGCAGTGCAGAGAAGGAGGAGCAGTACTTC. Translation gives CSAEKEEQYF.

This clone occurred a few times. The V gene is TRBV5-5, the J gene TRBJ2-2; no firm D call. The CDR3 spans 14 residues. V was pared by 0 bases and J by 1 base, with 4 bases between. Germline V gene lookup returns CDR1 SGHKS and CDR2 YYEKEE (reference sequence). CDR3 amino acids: CASSLVQNTGELFF. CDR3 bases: TGTGCCAGCAGCTTGGTTCAGAACACCGGGGAGCTGTTTTTT.

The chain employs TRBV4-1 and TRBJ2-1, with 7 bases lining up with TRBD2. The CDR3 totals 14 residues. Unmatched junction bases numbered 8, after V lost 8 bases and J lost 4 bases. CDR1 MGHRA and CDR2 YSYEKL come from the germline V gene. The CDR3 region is CASELGGGYNEQFF. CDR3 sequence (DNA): TGCGCCAGCGAATTGGGGGGGGGTTACAATGAGCAGTTCTTC.

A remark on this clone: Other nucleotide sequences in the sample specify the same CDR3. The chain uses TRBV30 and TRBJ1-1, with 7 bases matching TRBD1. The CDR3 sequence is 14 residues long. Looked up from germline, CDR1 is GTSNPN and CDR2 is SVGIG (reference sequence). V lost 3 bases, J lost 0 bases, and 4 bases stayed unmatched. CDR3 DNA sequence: TGTGCCTGGAGCCCTGGGACAGTGAACACTGAAGCTTTCTTT. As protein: CAWSPGTVNTEAFF.

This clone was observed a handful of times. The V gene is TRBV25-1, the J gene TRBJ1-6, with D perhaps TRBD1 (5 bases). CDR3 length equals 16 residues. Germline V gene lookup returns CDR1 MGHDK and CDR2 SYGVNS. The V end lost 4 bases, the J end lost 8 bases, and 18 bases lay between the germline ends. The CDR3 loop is CASSVQGAGRYSPLHF. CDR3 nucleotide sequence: TGTGCCAGCAGTGTCCAAGGGGCGGGACGTTATTCACCCCTCCACTTT.

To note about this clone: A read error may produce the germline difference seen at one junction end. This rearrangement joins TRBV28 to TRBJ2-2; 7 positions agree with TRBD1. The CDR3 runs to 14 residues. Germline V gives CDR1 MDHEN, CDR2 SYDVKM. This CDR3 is CTSTYRGVTGELFF. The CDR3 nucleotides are TGTACCAGCACCTACAGGGGTGTCACCGGGGAGCTGTTTTTT. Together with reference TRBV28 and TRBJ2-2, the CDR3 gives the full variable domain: DVKVTQSSRYLVKRTGEKVFLECVQDMDHENMFWYRQDPGLGLRLIYFSYDVKMKEKGDIPEGYSVSREKKERFSLILESASTNQTSMYLCTSTYRGVTGELFFGEGSRLTVL.